One sample yielded the 15 T cell receptor beta chains listed below, sequenced in a study of T cell changes during pregnancy in multiple sclerosis. Using immunoSEQ multiplex PCR, the repertoire was profiled, and TCRdb retains in-frame clones only, with some absent. The sample shows some 40,000 clones, 80% to 90% of them seen only once. Sample: CD4+ T cells from peripheral blood mononuclear cells, taken before pregnancy. These TCRs come from a female donor with multiple sclerosis, enrolled in a pregnancy study.

CDR3 sequence: CASSLTTGSTPLHF. The CDR3 region has the DNA TGCGCCAGCAGCTTGACGACAGGGAGTACACCCCTCCACTTT. The V gene is TRBV5-1, the J gene TRBJ1-6; TRBD1 matches 7 bases. Trimming cost V 1 base and J 11 bases; bases outside gene matches: 6. From germline, CDR1 is SGHRS and CDR2 YFSETQ. This CDR3 spans 14 amino acids.

The J gene is TRBJ1-1, the V gene TRBV27; D is unresolved. Per germline, CDR1 MNHEY and CDR2 SMNVEV (reference sequence). Trimming took 2 bases from V and 4 from J, leaving 11 bases between them. The CDR3 loop spans 14 amino acids. The CDR3 is CASSLRPRGTEAFF. DNA of the CDR3: TGTGCCAGCAGTTTACGCCCTAGAGGCACTGAAGCTTTCTTT.

The chain has TRBV7-2 and TRBJ2-3, with a possible D match to TRBD2 (6 bases). The length of the CDR3 is 15 residues. Trimming stripped 2 bases from V and 1 base from J, with 10 bases between. Germline CDR1 reads SGHTA; CDR2 reads FQGNSA. The CDR3 nucleotides read TGTGCCAGCAGCTTAATGCGGGGCGGCACAGATACGCAGTATTTT. Protein sequence: CASSLMRGGTDTQYF. Full variable domain (outside the CDR3, taken from reference TRBV7-2 and TRBJ2-3): GAGVSQSPSNKVTEKGKDVELRCDPISGHTALYWYRQSLGQGLEFLIYFQGNSAPDKSGLPSDRFSAERTGGSVSTLTIQRTQQEDSAVYLCASSLMRGGTDTQYFGPGTRLTVL.

This chain uses TRBV4-3 with TRBJ1-5; D might be TRBD1 (5 bases). The CDR3 runs to 15 residues. Per the germline V gene, CDR1 is LGHNA and CDR2 is YSLEER. Between the trimmed V and J ends, which lost 1 base and 5 bases, there was a span of 12 bases. The CDR3 DNA reads TGCGCCAGCAGCCAAGTGGGCGGGGGGTATCAGCCCCAGCATTTT. This gives the protein CASSQVGGGYQPQHF.

The chain uses TRBV6-5 and TRBJ1-1; 9 bases align to TRBD1. The germline gives CDR1 MNHEY, CDR2 SVGAGI. Trimming took 6 bases from V and 5 from J; bases not matched to a gene: 7. CDR3 size: 14 residues. CDR3 DNA: TGTGCCAGCAGGCCGGGACAGGGAAGGACTGAAGCTTTCTTT. This gives the protein CASRPGQGRTEAFF.

The J gene is TRBJ2-3, the V gene TRBV18; D is perhaps TRBD1 (5 bases). The germline gives CDR1 KGHSH, CDR2 LQKENI. The length of the CDR3 is 13 residues. Trimming stripped 5 bases from V and 3 bases from J, with 9 bases between. CDR3 sequence: CASSSSGTDTQYF. The CDR3, as DNA: TGTGCCAGCTCATCGTCAGGGACAGATACGCAGTATTTT.

This rearrangement joins TRBV7-6 to TRBJ1-2; the D is unclear. The CDR3 runs to 12 residues. V gave up 5 bases and J gave up 3 bases, with 7 bases separating them. Germline V gene sequence: CDR1 SGHVS, CDR2 FNYEAQ. CDR3 residues: CASSRGDYGYTF. CDR3 nucleotides: TGTGCCAGCAGCAGAGGTGACTATGGCTACACCTTC.

The chain recombines TRBV5-1 with TRBJ1-1; D is perhaps TRBD1 (5 bases). V was clipped by 2 bases and J by 1 base, with 15 bases between them. The CDR3 contains 16 residues. Germline CDR1 and CDR2: SGHRS and YFSETQ. This CDR3 reads CASSLRETAPNTEAFF. As DNA, the CDR3 is TGCGCCAGCAGCTTAAGAGAGACAGCCCCGAACACTGAAGCTTTCTTT.

Worth noting for this clone: The sample contains more than one DNA sequence encoding this CDR3. The CDR3 DNA sequence: TGTGCCAGCAGCTGGGACAGGGGATCCGATACGCAGTATTTT. Amino acid sequence: CASSWDRGSDTQYF. V is TRBV6-5 and J is TRBJ2-3; 10 bases fit TRBD1. The CDR3 sequence is 14 residues long. From germline, CDR1 is MNHEY and CDR2 SVGAGI. V lost 6 bases and J lost 6; bases outside the gene matches: 6.

The CDR3 reads CAISPIRGLRDEQFF. The CDR3 DNA is TGTGCCATCAGTCCCATCAGGGGCCTTCGGGATGAGCAGTTCTTC. V usage is TRBV10-3 and J usage is TRBJ2-1, with D perhaps TRBD1 (6 bases). The CDR3 has 15 residues. V was trimmed by 5 bases and J by 8 bases, leaving 19 bases between them. Germline CDR1 ENHRY, CDR2 SYGVKD.

The V call is TRBV27, the J call TRBJ2-1; 13 positions agree with TRBD2. The CDR3 is 15 amino acids. Germline V gives CDR1 MNHEY, CDR2 SMNVEV (reference sequence). Germline trimming cut 6 bases from V and 10 bases from J; bases unmatched to any gene: 9. The CDR3 nucleotides are TGTGCCAGCAGCCCAAGGACTAGCGGGAGCAGGGAGCAGTTCTTC. This gives the protein CASSPRTSGSREQFF.

The CDR3 coding sequence is TGTGCCAGCAGTGAAGGGTGGGGGGAAGGCACTGAAGCTTTCTTT. This translates into CASSEGWGEGTEAFF. V is TRBV6-1 and J is TRBJ1-1; perhaps TRBD1 as D (5 bases). This CDR3 is built from 15 residues. CDR1 MNHNS and CDR2 SASEGT come from the germline V gene. V dropped 1 base and J dropped 4 bases, with 13 bases sitting between them.

This chain connects TRBV6-6 to TRBJ2-1; 8 bases are shared with TRBD1. Germline V lookup: CDR1 MNHNY, CDR2 SVGAGI (reference sequence). The CDR3 covers 15 residues. V dropped 6 bases and J dropped 1; count of bases not matched to a gene: 5. The DNA of the CDR3 is TGTGCCAGCAGCTACCGGGACAGGTCCTACAATGAGCAGTTCTTC. It encodes CASSYRDRSYNEQFF.

The J gene is TRBJ1-2, the V gene TRBV6-6; a possible D gene is TRBD1 (5 bases). Trimming removed 6 bases at V and 6 bases at J, with 8 bases between. The CDR3 is made up of 11 amino acids. Germline-derived CDR1 and CDR2 are MNHNY and SVGAGI (reference sequence). The DNA for the CDR3 is TGTGCCAGCAGCAGGGTTCATGGCTACACCTTC. It yields the protein CASSRVHGYTF.

The V gene is TRBV7-8, the J gene TRBJ2-3, with TRBD1 matching over 8 bases. Germline V lookup: CDR1 SGHVS, CDR2 FQNEAQ. After removal of 1 base from V and 4 bases from J, the junction contained 7 bases not matched to a gene. This CDR3 is built from 16 residues. This chain's CDR3 is CASSLGPRTGPDTQYF. CDR3 in DNA: TGTGCCAGCAGCTTAGGCCCGAGGACAGGGCCAGATACGCAGTATTTT.